The 11 T cell receptor beta chains reported below all come from one sample, sequenced in a study of blood T cell repertoires in COVID-19. The data were produced by immunoSEQ multiplex PCR, yet TCRdb's version contains in-frame clones alone and is incomplete. The sample comprises more than 300,000 clones, 80% to 95% of which are singletons, and approximately 17% rests with the top ten. Sequenced material: PBMCs or T cells enriched from blood (not recorded which). These receptors were taken from a woman in her 30s who had recovered from COVID-19.

The V gene is TRBV14, the J gene TRBJ1-3, with a possible D match to TRBD1 (5 bases). V lost 6 bases and J lost 4, with 16 bases in between. The CDR3 covers 15 residues. Germline CDR1 is SGHDN and CDR2 is FVKESK. The chain's CDR3 is CASSPTRVSGNTIYF. The DNA of the CDR3 is TGTGCCAGCAGTCCGACCAGGGTTTCGGGAAACACCATATATTTT.

The chain couples TRBV5-6 to TRBJ1-1, with D tentatively TRBD1 (6 bases). V was clipped by 4 bases and J by 8 bases, with 24 bases between them. This CDR3 contains 16 residues. The germline V gene encodes CDR1 SGHDT and CDR2 YYEEEE. CDR3: CASSPTRDTSLVEAFF. The CDR3 nucleotides read TGTGCCAGCAGCCCAACTCGGGACACCTCTTTGGTGGAAGCTTTCTTT.

Only one count was recorded for this clone. The chain carries TRBV5-1 and TRBJ2-3; 9 positions agree with TRBD1. The CDR3 contains 15 residues. V lost 4 bases and J lost 2; bases outside the gene matches: 5. Per the germline V gene, CDR1 is SGHRS and CDR2 is YFSETQ. CDR3 loop: CASSEDRGYTDTQYF. The DNA of the CDR3 is TGCGCCAGCAGCGAAGACAGGGGGTACACAGATACGCAGTATTTT.

Only one count was recorded for this clone. The V call is TRBV15, the J call TRBJ2-7; 10 bases are shared with TRBD2. This CDR3 contains 16 residues. V was pared by 5 bases and J by 0 bases, with 7 bases of the junction left unmatched. The germline CDR1 and CDR2 sequences are LNHNV and YYDKDF (reference sequence). The CDR3 DNA follows: TGTGCCACCAGCGGTGCGACTAGCGGGTTCTCCTACGAGCAGTACTTC. This sequence encodes CATSGATSGFSYEQYF.

The V and J genes are TRBV23-1 and TRBJ1-4; 9 bases are shared with TRBD1. TRBV23-1 is reported as an ORF; its role is uncertain. This CDR3 comprises 17 residues. Trimming took 3 bases from V and 6 from J; bases not matched to a gene: 11. Here the CDR3 DNA reads TGCGCCAGCAGTCATTTGGACAGGGGAGAGGAGGATGAAAAACTGTTTTTT. Protein: CASSHLDRGEEDEKLFF.

The rearrangement links TRBV6-5 to TRBJ2-5, with D possibly matching TRBD2 (5 bases). CDR1 and CDR2 from the germline V gene are MNHEY and SVGAGI. V lost 4 bases and J 3 bases, leaving 15 bases between the germline ends. CDR3 size: 15 residues. The CDR3 sequence is CASSSPTRVKETQYF. Written as DNA, the CDR3 is TGTGCCAGCAGTTCCCCGACGAGGGTTAAAGAGACCCAGTACTTC.

This clone was seen repeatedly, ten times or more. The chain has TRBV7-9 and TRBJ1-6; D remains unclear. Germline V CDR1 and CDR2: SEHNR, FQNEAQ (reference sequence). The CDR3 spans 13 residues. Trimming removed 0 bases from V and 14 bases from J, with 11 bases in between. The CDR3, as DNA: TGTGCCAGCAGCTTAGCGAGGGATGGGACCCTCCACTTT. It is translated as CASSLARDGTLHF.

In this sample, this clone turned up once. The rearrangement uses TRBV7-9 and TRBJ2-1, with 8 bases that match TRBD1. The CDR3 spans 15 residues. Per germline, CDR1 SEHNR and CDR2 FQNEAQ (reference sequence). After removal of 5 bases from V and 5 bases from J, the junction contained 8 bases not matched to a gene. DNA of the CDR3: TGTGCCAGCAGCACCTACCGGACAGGGCACAATGAGCAGTTCTTC. Translation: CASSTYRTGHNEQFF.

V usage is TRBV7-8 and J usage is TRBJ1-1, with D maybe TRBD1 (5 bases). In germline, CDR1 is SGHVS, CDR2 FQNEAQ. The V end was cut by 5 bases, the J end by 0 bases, with 13 bases between. CDR3 length: 15 residues. Here the CDR3 DNA reads TGTGCCAGCAGCCCAGACTGGGGCATGAACACTGAAGCTTTCTTT. Protein sequence: CASSPDWGMNTEAFF.

The chain recombines TRBV30 with TRBJ1-2, with no clear D. This CDR3 has 13 amino acids. CDR1 GTSNPN and CDR2 SVGIG come from the germline V gene (reference sequence). This CDR3 is CAALYQNSGRYTF. The CDR3 DNA follows: TGTGCTGCGCTATATCAGAACAGCGGGAGGTACACCTTC.

The J gene is TRBJ1-2, the V gene TRBV11-2, with 11 bases matching TRBD1. Germline CDR1 SGHAT, CDR2 FQNNGV. V was clipped by 4 bases and J by 7 bases; unmatched bases: 11. The CDR3 runs to 16 residues. CDR3 bases: TGTGCCAGCAGCTCTTTGAGAGGACAGGGGGCGGGTGGCTACACCTTC. As protein: CASSSLRGQGAGGYTF.